This T cell receptor beta chain was observed in a study of vaccination and CD4 T cells after COVID-19. V was clipped by 6 bases and J by 4 bases; unmatched bases: 8. The CDR3 has 14 residues. CDR1 and CDR2 from the germline V gene are MNHNS and SASEGT. Treatment meaning: approximately 9-day PBMC culture with coronavirus spike peptide pools or control peptides (ViraFEST assay). To note about this clonotype: Its antigen is still unknown.

Scientists ran DNA taken from cultured CD4+ T cells through the Oncomine TCR Beta short-read assay for sequencing. One entry per CDR3 protein results from TCRdb running MiXCR on the PCR reads. Among fewer than 20,000 distinct CDR3 sequences, 53% were seen once, and the ten largest hold approximately 7.2%. This TCR came from a human donor who had recovered from COVID-19. The material was CD4+ T cells from blood, cultured in vitro, obtained before SARS-CoV-2 vaccination. This chain connects TRBV6-1 to TRBJ1-1, with 7 bases that match TRBD1. CDR3 residues: CASRFASGGTEAFF. The CDR3, as DNA: TGTGCCAGCAGGTTCGCTTCAGGGGGCACTGAAGCTTTCTTT.